The entry below describes one T cell receptor (beta chain). Its matching antigen is unknown. V gave up 0 bases and J gave up 6 bases; unmatched junction bases: 6. Germline V gene lookup returns CDR1 SEHNR and CDR2 FQNEAQ (reference sequence). This CDR3 region has 15 residues. The PCR made use of 60 Vbeta and 13 Jbeta primers. Here immunoSEQ multiplex PCR was the method, and the copy in TCRdb shows in-frame clones only, minus some. The sample holds about 120,000 clones, roughly 80% seen once. The data are from a study of cytomegalovirus exposure and HLA in healthy donors. Study-wide points: Presence/absence analyses treated sequencing depth as roughly uniform across donors. There were some public TCRs occurring in many donors, but most TCR sequences were rare. Researchers left out some V segments, among them TRBV6-2 and TRBV6-3, as indistinguishable. Most TCR beta V segments were productive about 90% or about 30% of the time in an earlier analysis.

The sequencing sample was made of PBMCs. The chain has TRBV7-9 and TRBJ1-1; 8 bases fit TRBD1. The receptor comes from a man aged 25 to 45 in good health and CMV-seropositive. CDR3 loop: CASSLAQGANSEAFF. DNA of the CDR3: TGTGCCAGCAGCTTAGCCCAGGGGGCCAACTCTGAAGCTTTCTTT.